These 8 T cell receptor beta chains were all obtained from the same sample, sequenced in a study of shared clonotypes between healthy human individuals. Sequencing used immunoSEQ multiplex PCR; TCRdb keeps in-frame clones, though not all of them. The data contain 490,000 or so clones, less than 80% of them singletons. Sample: PBMCs. Receptor source: a woman aged 40 to 50 in good health. Some clones in this sample may be carry-over from other donors' samples.

This clone came up a few times. The CDR3 DNA sequence: TGCGCCAGCAGCCAAGATCCATCCAGCGGGAGGACAGAGCAGTTCTTC. Amino acid sequence: CASSQDPSSGRTEQFF. This sequence joins TRBV4-1 and TRBJ2-1; 9 bases are shared with TRBD2. Trimming cost V 0 bases and J 10 bases; bases outside gene matches: 10. The germline gives CDR1 MGHRA, CDR2 YSYEKL. This CDR3 region has 16 residues.

This chain links TRBV15 with TRBJ1-5; no firm D call. Trimming removed 3 bases at V and 9 bases at J, with 9 bases between. Germline CDR1 and CDR2: LNHNV and YYDKDF (reference sequence). This CDR3 has 12 amino acids. The CDR3 is CATSRDMGPQHF. The CDR3 region has the DNA TGTGCCACCAGCAGGGATATGGGGCCCCAGCATTTT.

This clone showed up just a few times. The rearrangement joins TRBV11-3 to TRBJ2-2, with D perhaps matching TRBD1 or TRBD2 (6 bases each). CDR1 SGHNT and CDR2 YENEEA come from the germline V gene. The CDR3 has 15 amino acids. The germline V and J ends were trimmed by 5 bases and 6 bases, with 16 bases remaining between them. The CDR3 sequence: CASSPIRGASGELFF. The CDR3, as DNA: TGTGCCAGCAGCCCCATAAGGGGGGCGTCCGGGGAGCTGTTTTTT.

Points on this clone: A read error is likely here: a far larger clone is one base away. Other DNA variants within this sample encode the same CDR3. The chain recombines TRBV11-2 with TRBJ2-1, with D unclear. CDR3 length equals 11 residues. The V and J ends lost 3 bases and 4 bases respectively, with 1 base between them. Germline CDR1 SGHAT, CDR2 FQNNGV. CDR3 residues: CASSFYNEQFF. The CDR3 bases are TGTGCCAGCAGCTTTTACAATGAGCAGTTCTTC. Together with reference TRBV11-2 and TRBJ2-1, the CDR3 gives the full variable domain: EAGVAQSPRYKIIEKRQSVAFWCNPISGHATLYWYQQILGQGPKLLIQFQNNGVVDDSQLPKDRFSAERLKGVDSTLKIQPAKLEDSAVYLCASSFYNEQFFGPGTRLTVL.

This clone turned up a few times. The chain recombines TRBV18 with TRBJ1-2, with 7 bases aligning to TRBD1. In germline, CDR1 is KGHSH, CDR2 LQKENI. With V trimmed by 8 bases and J by 0 bases, 6 bases remained unmatched. The CDR3 totals 14 residues. The CDR3 nucleotides are TGTGCCAGCCGTAAGGGACAGTCTAACTATGGCTACACCTTC. Residues: CASRKGQSNYGYTF.

This clone has ten or more counts. This chain joins TRBV5-1 and TRBJ2-3, with 12 bases matching TRBD1. The CDR3 spans 17 residues. Looked up from germline, CDR1 is SGHRS and CDR2 is YFSETQ. V shed 2 bases, J shed 2 bases, and the junction held 6 bases outside the gene matches. CDR3 nucleotide sequence: TGCGCCAGCAGCTTTCGGGGACAGGGGGCTGACACAGATACGCAGTATTTT. Protein sequence: CASSFRGQGADTDTQYF.

The chain couples TRBV28 to TRBJ1-2; D ambiguous. Germline assignment: CDR1 MDHEN and CDR2 SYDVKM. The CDR3 is 16 amino acids. Trimming took 2 bases from V and 2 from J, leaving 15 bases between them. CDR3 nucleotide sequence: TGTGCCAGCAGTTTACGCCGGTGGGGAAAAAACTATGGCTACACCTTC. Translation: CASSLRRWGKNYGYTF.

There are a few counts of this clone. The V call is TRBV7-8, the J call TRBJ2-5; 12 bases map to TRBD2. This CDR3 spans 16 amino acids. Trimming at V came to 5 bases and at J to 4 bases, leaving 8 bases not matched to a gene. Per the germline V gene, CDR1 is SGHVS and CDR2 is FQNEAQ. CDR3 protein: CASSHLAGGQRETQYF. CDR3 coding DNA: TGTGCCAGCAGCCACCTAGCGGGAGGGCAGCGAGAGACCCAGTACTTC. Drawing the rest from reference TRBV7-8 and TRBJ2-5, the complete variable domain is GAGVSQSPRYKVAKRGQDVALRCDPISGHVSLFWYQQALGQGPEFLTYFQNEAQLDKSGLPSDRFFAERPEGSVSTLKIQRTQQEDSAVYLCASSHLAGGQRETQYFGPGTRLLVL.